This TCR beta chain came from a study of OX40 agonist ivuxolimab in advanced cancers. In the study overall: Aged about 23 to 90 with a mean of approximately 60 years, they were around 85% male. General study points: Average numbers of expanded clones were greater in CD8+ T cells than in CD4+.

The germline gives CDR1 ENHRY, CDR2 SYGVKD. CDR3 length: 12 amino acids. The germline V and J ends were trimmed by 6 bases and 11 bases, with 16 bases remaining between them. The table came from immunoSEQ multiplex PCR; TCRdb's copy has only in-frame clones and leaves some out. The repertoire includes about 67,000 clones, 80% to 95% of them detected once, and approximately 12% sits in the top ten. A remark on this clone: Its antigen is currently unknown.

This clonotype originated in an adult with an advanced solid tumor such as melanoma, head and neck, liver or kidney cancer. The chain uses TRBV10-3 and TRBJ1-1; D might be TRBD1 (6 bases). Sequencing was performed on CD4+ or CD8+ T cells sorted from blood, taken in a trial of the OX40 agonist ivuxolimab. CDR3 DNA: TGTGCCATCAGACAGGACAACCAGGGGGCTTTCTTT. Protein product: CAIRQDNQGAFF.